This note documents a single TCR beta chain sequence. Its specificity is unknown. This may come from a read error, since a much larger clone is one base off. These data belong to a study of molecular identifiers for immune sequencing clone quantification. Bulk TCR library preparation followed previously described methods with listed TCR primers. In TCRdb, the PCR reads were re-called with MiXCR into one record per CDR3 protein. The data hold some 320,000 distinct CDR3 sequences, with about a fifth observed a single time. The germline V gene has CDR1 MNHEY and CDR2 SVGEGT. The length of the CDR3 is 15 residues. General study findings and limits: The share of molecules held by clones above 20 RNA copies was over 97% in effector cells and under 1% in naive cells. Researchers reportedly could pick up spiked Jurkat TCR RNA from one cell mixed into one million naive cells.

The sequenced sample was naive CD8+ T cells from blood, with Jurkat cell RNA spiked in. Subset described: FACS-sorted CD8+CD4-CCR7+CD45RA+ naive T cells. V usage is TRBV6-2 or TRBV6-3 and J usage is TRBJ2-2; D is perhaps TRBD2 (6 bases). The TCR comes from a human donor in good health. Some libraries in this study had Jurkat cell RNA spiked in. The CDR3 region has the DNA TGTGCCAGCAGTTACCCCCAGAGGAACACCGGGGGGCTGTTTTTT. This translates into CASSYPQRNTGGLFF.